Detailed here is one T cell receptor (beta chain). The antigen is not known. This specimen comes from a study of cytomegalovirus exposure and HLA in healthy donors. Study context: Genotyping of roughly 400 donors showed that approximately 83% belonged to the Caucasian-associated ancestry cluster.

Findings and caveats of the study: According to an earlier analysis, most TCR beta V segments yielded productive rearrangements about 90% or about 30% of the time. Upon later analysis, HLA-associated TCR beta chains proved more clonally expanded than other, equally common chains. Through in vitro validation, a few CMV-associated chains were shown to be specific for CMV antigens.

Amplification used 60 Vbeta primers and 13 Jbeta primers. TCRdb's copy holds only in-frame clones and misses some; the assay was immunoSEQ multiplex PCR. This sample has approximately 130,000 clones; 75% to 90% occur once, and the top ten carry about 6.7%. The CDR3 is 13 residues long. Germline V gene lookup returns CDR1 SNHLY and CDR2 FYNNEI. Trimming removed 7 bases from V and 0 bases from J, with 8 bases in between. Sequencing was done on a sample of PBMCs. The TCR originated in a woman aged 30 to 39 in good health and CMV-seropositive. The chain couples TRBV2 to TRBJ2-3, with no clear D. The CDR3 DNA sequence: TGTGCCAGCACGAGAGCTAGCACAGATACGCAGTATTTT. Protein sequence: CASTRASTDTQYF.